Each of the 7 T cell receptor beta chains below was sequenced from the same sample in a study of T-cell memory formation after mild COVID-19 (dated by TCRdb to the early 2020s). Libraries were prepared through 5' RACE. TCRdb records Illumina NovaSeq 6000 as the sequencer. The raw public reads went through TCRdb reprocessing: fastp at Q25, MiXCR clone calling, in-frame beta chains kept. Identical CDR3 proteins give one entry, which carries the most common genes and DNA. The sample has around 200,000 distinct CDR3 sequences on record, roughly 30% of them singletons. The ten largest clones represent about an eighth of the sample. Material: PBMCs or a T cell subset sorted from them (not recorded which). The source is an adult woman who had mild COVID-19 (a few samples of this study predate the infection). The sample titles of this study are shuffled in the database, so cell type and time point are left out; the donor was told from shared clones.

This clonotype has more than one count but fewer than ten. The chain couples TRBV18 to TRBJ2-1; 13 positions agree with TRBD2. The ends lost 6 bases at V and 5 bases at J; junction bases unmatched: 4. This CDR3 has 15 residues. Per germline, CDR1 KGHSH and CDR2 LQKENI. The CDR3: CASSPGLAGNNEQFF. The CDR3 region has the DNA TGTGCCAGCTCGCCGGGACTAGCGGGGAACAATGAGCAGTTCTTC.

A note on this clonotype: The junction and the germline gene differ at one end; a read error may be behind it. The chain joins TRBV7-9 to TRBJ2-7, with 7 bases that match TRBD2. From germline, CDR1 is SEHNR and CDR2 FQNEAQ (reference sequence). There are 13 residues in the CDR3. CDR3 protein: CASSSAGNPSLHF. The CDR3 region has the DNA TGTGCCAGCAGCTCAGCGGGGAACCCCTCGCTCCACTTC.

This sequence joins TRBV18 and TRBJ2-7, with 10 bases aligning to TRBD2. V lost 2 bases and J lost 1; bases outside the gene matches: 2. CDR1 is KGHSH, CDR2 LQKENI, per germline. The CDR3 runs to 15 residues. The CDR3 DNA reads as TGTGCCAGCTCACCAGTACTAGCGGGATCCTACGAGCAGTACTTC. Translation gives CASSPVLAGSYEQYF.

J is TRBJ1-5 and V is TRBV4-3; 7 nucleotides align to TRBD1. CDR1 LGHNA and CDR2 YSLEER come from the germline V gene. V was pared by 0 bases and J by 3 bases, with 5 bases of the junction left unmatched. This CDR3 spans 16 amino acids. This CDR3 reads CASSQERDRDNQPQHF. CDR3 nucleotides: TGCGCCAGCAGCCAAGAGAGGGACAGAGACAATCAGCCCCAGCATTTT.

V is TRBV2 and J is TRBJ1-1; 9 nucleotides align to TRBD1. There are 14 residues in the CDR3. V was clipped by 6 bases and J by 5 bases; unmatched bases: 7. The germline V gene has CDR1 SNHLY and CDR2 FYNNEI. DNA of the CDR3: TGTGCCAGCAGGGCAGTTGGGACAGGGACTGAAGCTTTCTTT. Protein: CASRAVGTGTEAFF. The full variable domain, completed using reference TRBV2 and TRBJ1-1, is EPEVTQTPSHQVTQMGQEVILRCVPISNHLYFYWYRQILGQKVEFLVSFYNNEISEKSEIFDDQFSVERPDGSNFTLKIRSTKLEDSAMYFCASRAVGTGTEAFFGQGTRLTVV.

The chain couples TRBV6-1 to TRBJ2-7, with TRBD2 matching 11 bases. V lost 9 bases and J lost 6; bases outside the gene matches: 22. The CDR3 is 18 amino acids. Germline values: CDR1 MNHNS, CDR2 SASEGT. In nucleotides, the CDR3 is TGTGCCAGTAATAGGGGTGCGGTACTAGCGGGAGATTCGTCCGAGCAGTACTTC. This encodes CASNRGAVLAGDSSEQYF.

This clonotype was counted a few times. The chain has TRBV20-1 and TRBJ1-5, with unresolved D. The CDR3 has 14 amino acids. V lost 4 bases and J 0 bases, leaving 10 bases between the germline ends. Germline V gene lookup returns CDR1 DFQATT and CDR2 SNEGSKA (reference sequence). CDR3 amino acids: CSATMGSSNQPQHF. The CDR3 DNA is TGCAGTGCTACGATGGGCAGTAGCAATCAGCCCCAGCATTTT.